These T cell receptor beta chains were read from a single sample in a study of PD-L1 blockade in urothelial cancer. This table comes from immunoSEQ multiplex PCR, and its TCRdb copy is limited to in-frame clones, with some not included. This table holds 45,000 to 60,000 clones, around 86% found once. Material: PBMCs, obtained around atezolizumab (anti-PD-L1) treatment. The receptors were gathered from a man aged 65-85 years with urothelial cancer. The CDR3 runs from the conserved cysteine through the conserved F or W. The order of the fields is V gene, J gene, clone size, D gene, CDR3 DNA, CDR3 protein. A D gene is named only where the DNA matches it firmly. Clone size, where shown, is once, few, many, or a class for clones that have expanded.

v_call: TRBV11-1
j_call: TRBJ1-1
clone_size: many
d_call: -
cdr3_nt: TGTGCCAGCAGCTCGACACTGGCCGACACTGAAGCTTTCTTT
cdr3_aa: CASSSTLADTEAFF

v_call: TRBV6-1
j_call: TRBJ2-7
clone_size: -
d_call: TRBD2
cdr3_nt: TGTGCCAGCAGTGAAATCCGGGGGGCCTACGAGCAGTACTTC
cdr3_aa: CASSEIRGAYEQYF

v_call: TRBV7-9
j_call: TRBJ2-1
clone_size: -
d_call: TRBD2
cdr3_nt: TGTGCCAGCAGCTTAGTGGGAGCGGGGCCCGCCAATGAGCAGTTCTTC
cdr3_aa: CASSLVGAGPANEQFF

v_call: TRBV27
j_call: TRBJ2-2
clone_size: -
d_call: -
cdr3_nt: TGTGCCAGCAGTTTGGAGGGCCCGAACACCGGGGAGCTGTTTTTT
cdr3_aa: CASSLEGPNTGELFF

v_call: TRBV27
j_call: TRBJ2-7
clone_size: -
d_call: -
cdr3_nt: TGTGCCAGCAGTTGGAGGCTTCTATCCTACGAGCAGTACTTC
cdr3_aa: CASSWRLLSYEQYF

v_call: TRBV5-4
j_call: TRBJ2-5
clone_size: -
d_call: TRBD2
cdr3_nt: TGTGCCAGCAGCTTGGCGACTAGCGGGAGGGCCGGAGAGACCCAGTACTTC
cdr3_aa: CASSLATSGRAGETQYF

v_call: TRBV5-1
j_call: TRBJ2-5
clone_size: once
d_call: TRBD2
cdr3_nt: TGCGCCAGCAGCTTGGGCGGGAGAGAGACCCAGTACTTC
cdr3_aa: CASSLGGRETQYF

v_call: TRBV5-1
j_call: TRBJ2-7
clone_size: -
d_call: -
cdr3_nt: TGCGCCAGCAGCGTCACCGGGACTGCCTCGATAGACGAGCAGTACTTC
cdr3_aa: CASSVTGTASIDEQYF

v_call: TRBV7-6
j_call: TRBJ2-5
clone_size: once
d_call: -
cdr3_nt: TGTGCCAGCAGCTTAGGCCAGGACGGAGGGGAGACCCAGTACTTC
cdr3_aa: CASSLGQDGGETQYF

v_call: TRBV1
j_call: TRBJ2-1
clone_size: -
d_call: -
cdr3_nt: TGCACCAGCAGCCCTCTGGGCGGGCGGGAGTCGTACAATGAGCAGTTCTTC
cdr3_aa: CTSSPLGGRESYNEQFF

v_call: TRBV14
j_call: TRBJ1-1
clone_size: -
d_call: -
cdr3_nt: TGTGCCAGCAGCTGGGGCCCAAACGGCCTCACTGAAGCTTTCTTT
cdr3_aa: CASSWGPNGLTEAFF

v_call: TRBV7-3
j_call: TRBJ2-3
clone_size: -
d_call: TRBD2
cdr3_nt: TGTGCCAGCAGCCCCGGAGCGGGAGTGGCAGATACGCAGTATTTT
cdr3_aa: CASSPGAGVADTQYF

v_call: TRBV28
j_call: TRBJ1-2
clone_size: -
d_call: TRBD1
cdr3_nt: TGTGCCAGCAGTGAAACCGGGACAGGGGTTCGCCGTAACTATGGCTACACCTTC
cdr3_aa: CASSETGTGVRRNYGYTF

v_call: TRBV14
j_call: TRBJ2-7
clone_size: -
d_call: TRBD1
cdr3_nt: TGTGCCAGCAGCCAAGAGACAGGGTCCTACGAGCAGTACTTC
cdr3_aa: CASSQETGSYEQYF

v_call: TRBV29-1
j_call: TRBJ1-4
clone_size: -
d_call: TRBD1
cdr3_nt: TGCAGCGTTGAAGCCGGGACAGGAGGTGAAAAACTGTTTTTT
cdr3_aa: CSVEAGTGGEKLFF

v_call: TRBV27
j_call: TRBJ2-1
clone_size: -
d_call: TRBD2
cdr3_nt: TGTGCCAGCACCCCCAAAGGGGGTATAGCGGGAGTGACTAACGTTGGGAACAATGAGCAGTTCTTC
cdr3_aa: CASTPKGGIAGVTNVGNNEQFF